Listed below are T cell receptor beta chains from one sample, sequenced in a study of human T cells and chemical hapten exposure. TCRdb analysed the RACE reads with MiXCR anew, one entry per CDR3 protein. The sample consists of around 380,000 distinct CDR3 sequences, 5% to 6.5% of them appearing once. The sequencing here drew on whole blood, taken in connection with sensitization to the hapten diphenylcyclopropenone (DPC). These receptors originate from a woman aged 18-35 years with alopecia areata. Some clones in this sample may be carry-over from other donors' samples. The CDR3 runs from the conserved cysteine through the conserved F or W. The D gene is left open where the match is weak. Expanded clones get a size class; other rows say once, few or many, or leave the size out.

TRBD1,TRBJ2-3,few,TRBV4-3,CASSQDGTGGLTDTQYF,TGCGCCAGCAGCCAAGACGGGACAGGGGGTTTAACAGATACGCAGTATTTT
NA,TRBJ1-1,many,TRBV12-3/TRBV12-4,CASSQGREAFF,TGTGCCAGCAGCCAGGGAAGGGAAGCTTTCTTT
NA,TRBJ1-1,NA,TRBV4-2,CASSQATAGAFF,TGTGCCAGCAGCCAAGCGACCGCCGGAGCTTTCTTT
TRBD1,TRBJ2-7,few,TRBV28,CASSAYRQGPEQYF,TGTGCCAGCAGTGCTTACAGACAGGGACCCGAGCAGTACTTC
NA,TRBJ2-7,NA,TRBV29-1,CSVGTLDYEQYF,TGCAGCGTTGGGACCCTGGACTACGAGCAGTACTTC
NA,TRBJ2-3,many,TRBV24-1,CATGSGGGGTDTQYF,TGTGCCACCGGTTCTGGAGGGGGGGGGACAGATACGCAGTATTTT
NA,TRBJ1-6,NA,TRBV11-2,CASSLYSPPDYNSPLHF,TGTGCCAGCAGCTTGTACAGCCCCCCTGATTATAATTCACCCCTCCACTTT
NA,TRBJ2-3,many,TRBV7-9,CASSLADSSLTDTQYF,TGTGCCAGCAGCTTAGCAGACTCCTCTCTCACAGATACGCAGTATTTT
NA,TRBJ2-1,once,TRBV11-2,CASSFARNEQFF,TGTGCCAGCAGCTTCGCTCGCAATGAGCAGTTCTTC
NA,TRBJ2-1,NA,TRBV5-6,CASSPKVGQDNEQFF,TGTGCCAGCAGCCCCAAGGTGGGGCAGGACAATGAGCAGTTCTTC
TRBD1,TRBJ1-6,many,TRBV18,CASSPRGTANSPLHF,TGTGCCAGCTCACCTCGGGGGACAGCAAATTCACCCCTCCACTTT
TRBD1,TRBJ1-4,many,TRBV4-3,CASSQEMTGPSEKLFF,TGCGCCAGCAGCCAAGAAATGACAGGGCCTTCCGAAAAACTGTTTTTT
NA,TRBJ2-1,NA,TRBV7-2,CASFPQNLIYNEQFF,TGTGCCAGCTTCCCACAGAACCTCATATACAATGAGCAGTTCTTC